Each of the 11 T cell receptor beta chains below was sequenced from the same sample in a study of T-cell memory formation after mild COVID-19. TCRdb redid the calling of the 5' RACE reads with MiXCR, one entry per CDR3 protein. Altogether some 150,000 distinct CDR3 sequences are present, about 19% being singletons, with the ten largest covering approximately 2%. Sequencing was performed on PBMCs or a T cell subset sorted from them (not recorded which). These receptors all stem from an adult woman who had mild COVID-19 (a few samples of this study predate the infection). Cell type and time point are not known.

The chain joins TRBV6-2 or TRBV6-3 to TRBJ2-1; no definite D call. CDR3 size: 16 residues. V lost 4 bases and J lost 0, with 13 bases in between. From germline, CDR1 is MNHEY and CDR2 SVGEGT. The DNA of the CDR3 is TGTGCCAGCAGTTCCCCCGGGTTTAACTCCTACAATGAGCAGTTCTTC. Its protein is CASSSPGFNSYNEQFF.

The chain carries TRBV6-2 or TRBV6-3 and TRBJ2-1; D not resolved. Germline V gene sequence: CDR1 MNHEY, CDR2 SVGEGT. This CDR3 spans 13 amino acids. The V and J ends lost 8 bases and 3 bases respectively, with 11 bases between them. In nucleotides, the CDR3 is TGTGCCAGCTCTATACTTAGCTACAATGAGCAGTTCTTC. Encoded protein: CASSILSYNEQFF.

This clonotype was seen a few times. The chain uses TRBV20-1 and TRBJ2-1; TRBD2 matches 7 bases. The J segment lost 8 bases and the V segment lost 3 bases, leaving 4 bases of the junction unmatched. The length of the CDR3 is 12 residues. Germline V gene data show CDR1 as DFQATT and CDR2 as SNEGSKA (reference sequence). The CDR3 nucleotides read TGCAGTGCTAGTAGGGCGGGGGATGAGCAGTTCTTC. It is translated as CSASRAGDEQFF.

The chain joins TRBV5-1 to TRBJ2-7; D is perhaps TRBD2 (7 bases). Between the trimmed V and J ends, which lost 0 bases and 1 base, there was a span of 14 bases. The CDR3 is 16 residues long. Germline CDR1 SGHRS, CDR2 YFSETQ. CDR3 region: CASSLGGGPTSYEQYF. DNA of the CDR3: TGCGCCAGCAGCTTGGGCGGGGGCCCGACGTCCTACGAGCAGTACTTC.

The gene calls are TRBV27 and TRBJ2-7; no reliable D call. The germline CDR1 and CDR2 sequences are MNHEY and SMNVEV (reference sequence). V was pared by 3 bases and J by 6 bases, with 9 bases between. The CDR3 covers 12 residues. The CDR3 sequence is CASSFPLGEQYF. In nucleotides, the CDR3 is TGTGCCAGCAGTTTTCCTCTCGGCGAGCAGTACTTC.

The V and J genes are TRBV5-1 and TRBJ1-1; no definite D call. Per germline, CDR1 SGHRS and CDR2 YFSETQ. Trimming took 4 bases from V and 0 from J, leaving 7 bases between them. The CDR3 runs to 13 residues. As DNA, the CDR3 is TGCGCCAGCAGCGACCTCATGAACACTGAAGCTTTCTTT. Protein: CASSDLMNTEAFF.

This clonotype was counted a few times. The rearrangement links TRBV6-1 to TRBJ1-5; D gene unclear. V was shortened by 5 bases and J by 5 bases, with 19 bases between the two germline ends. Germline lookup yields CDR1 MNHNS and CDR2 SASEGT. This CDR3 is built from 16 residues. The CDR3, as DNA: TGTGCCAGCAGTTTTCCCGATGTAGGGTCAGATCAGCCCCAGCATTTT. It translates to CASSFPDVGSDQPQHF.

This chain uses TRBV2 with TRBJ2-7; a possible D gene is TRBD1 (6 bases). The V gene's germline CDR1 is SNHLY and CDR2 FYNNEI. This CDR3 comprises 18 residues. V lost 7 bases, J lost 0 bases, and 25 bases lay in between. The chain's CDR3 is CASIVIRTASISSYEQYF. The CDR3 DNA reads as TGTGCCAGCATAGTGATAAGGACAGCGTCAATCAGCTCCTACGAGCAGTACTTC.

The chain combines TRBV7-8 with TRBJ1-5; D is unresolved. The V end was cut by 1 base, the J end by 4 bases, with 11 bases between. Germline CDR1 SGHVS, CDR2 FQNEAQ. The CDR3 spans 15 residues. CDR3 nucleotide sequence: TGTGCCAGCAGCTTAGTGTTAGACATTAATCAGCCCCAGCATTTT. This translates into CASSLVLDINQPQHF.

This clonotype was seen a handful of times. The chain recombines TRBV6-5 with TRBJ2-3; D is unresolved. The CDR3 spans 14 residues. V lost 5 bases and J lost 2, with 11 bases in between. Germline V gene lookup returns CDR1 MNHEY and CDR2 SVGAGI. The DNA for the CDR3 is TGTGCCAGCAGTCTCCTATCCCCCACAGATACGCAGTATTTT. Translated, it gives CASSLLSPTDTQYF.

This clonotype was detected only a few times. The gene calls are TRBV7-8 and TRBJ2-7; D is possibly TRBD1 or TRBD2 (5 bases each). This CDR3 has 15 residues. Germline CDR1 is SGHVS and CDR2 is FQNEAQ. V was trimmed by 5 bases and J by 7 bases, leaving 21 bases between them. The CDR3 sequence is CASSASGRRTGEQYF. CDR3 in DNA: TGTGCCAGCAGCGCCTCGGGACGGCGGACGGGGGAGCAGTACTTC.